Listed here is a single TCR beta chain. Its matching antigen is unknown. Clones were sequenced by immunoSEQ multiplex PCR, and TCRdb holds only the in-frame ones, with some missing. The repertoire holds about 90,000 clones, with approximately 80% as singletons. The entry originates in a study of radiotherapy plus CTLA-4 blockade in lung cancer. Study-wide results and caveats: Blood TCR clones of tumor origin expanded after radiotherapy plus ipilimumab.

Sample: peripheral blood, taken from a patient treated with radiotherapy plus ipilimumab. The TCR comes from a human donor with non-small cell lung cancer that progressed on radiotherapy plus ipilimumab.

DNA for the CDR3: TGCAGCGTTGACTCTTCGGGGGCGGGCTATGGCTACACCTTC. Protein: CSVDSSGAGYGYTF. The chain joins TRBV29-1 to TRBJ1-2; tentatively, D is TRBD1 (6 bases). Deletions cut 3 bases from V and 4 bases from J, with 15 bases between. The CDR3 spans 14 residues. Germline V gene data show CDR1 as SQVTM and CDR2 as ANQGSEA.